This T cell receptor beta chain was observed in a study of Graves' ophthalmopathy and Graves' hyperthyroidism. General study findings and limits: The majority of expanded thyroid clonotypes above 0.001 frequency also occurred in blood.

The CDR3 is 12 residues long. Germline V gene lookup returns CDR1 SEHNR and CDR2 FQNEAQ (reference sequence). V lost 5 bases and J 2 bases, leaving 7 bases between the germline ends. This clonotype was detected many times. Its antigen is not identified. RNA transcripts served as template for amplifying TCR beta CDR3 sequences. Following a first-round RT-PCR that used HTBI primers, a second-round multiplex PCR was carried out. MiXCR, applied by TCRdb to the multiplex PCR reads, yields one record per CDR3 protein. The repertoire holds about 550,000 distinct CDR3 sequences, with approximately 37% as singletons.

This sequence originates from an adult man with Graves' hyperthyroidism. The sample comprised peripheral blood or thyroid tissue (not recorded which). The chain combines TRBV7-9 with TRBJ2-7, with D maybe TRBD1 (5 bases). The CDR3 DNA reads TGTGCCAGCAGCCCCAGGGCCTACGAGCAGTACTTC. Its protein product is CASSPRAYEQYF.